Listed below are T cell receptor beta chains from one sample, sequenced in a study of T cells in Graves' hyperthyroidism and ophthalmopathy. From the multiplex PCR reads, TCRdb called clonotypes with MiXCR, one entry per CDR3 protein. The table has more than 550,000 distinct CDR3 sequences, under 20% seen once; the top ten hold over 15%. Sequences were obtained from blood. The receptor set was obtained from a woman in her 50s with Graves' hyperthyroidism that later progressed to Graves' ophthalmopathy. CDR3s include the opening cysteine and the closing phenylalanine or tryptophan. A D gene is named only where the DNA matches it firmly. Only part of the rows carry a size: once, few, many, or a class if the clone is expanded.

clone_size j_call d_call v_call cdr3_nt cdr3_aa
. TRBJ1-1 TRBD1 TRBV15 TGTGCCACCAGCACGGACAGGGAGGAACGAACTGAAGCTTTCTTT CATSTDREERTEAFF
once TRBJ2-2 . TRBV7-9 TGTGCCAGCAGCTCCCGACGGTCCCACACCGGGGAGCTGTTTTTT CASSSRRSHTGELFF
. TRBJ2-1 . TRBV10-1 TGCGCCAGCAGTGAGTTTGGGCCCAACAATGAGCAGTTCTTC CASSEFGPNNEQFF
. TRBJ2-2 TRBD2 TRBV5-1 TGCGCCAGCAGCATCTTAACTAGCGGGGGGGCCTTTGCCGGGGAGCTGTTTTTT CASSILTSGGAFAGELFF
. TRBJ2-7 . TRBV3-1 TGTGCCAGCAGCCACCAGGGTTCCCGCGGGCGCGAGCAGTACTTC CASSHQGSRGREQYF
many TRBJ2-1 TRBD1 TRBV2 TGTGCCAGCCGATACTGGGGGACAGAAAACAATGAGCAGTTCTTC CASRYWGTENNEQFF
. TRBJ1-5 . TRBV6-1 TGTGCCAGCAGTGAAACAGAGAGCGGGCCCCAGCATTTT CASSETESGPQHF
many TRBJ1-1 . TRBV2 TGTGCCAGCAGTGAAAGGCCCCCAGGGTGGGCTTTCTTT CASSERPPGWAFF
many TRBJ1-4 TRBD1 TRBV3-1 TGTGCCAGCAGCCAAGGACAGGGCCGTGGCGTGGAACTGTTTTTT CASSQGQGRGVELFF
few TRBJ2-1 TRBD1 TRBV20-1 TGCAGTGCTCCCGGGACAGTCTACAATGAGCAGTTCTTC CSAPGTVYNEQFF
. TRBJ2-1 . TRBV11-3 TGTGCCAGCATCTATACTGGGGGGCCCAATGAGCAGTTCTTC CASIYTGGPNEQFF
few TRBJ1-1 . TRBV7-9 TGTGTCCTCCTGGGGACCCAATTCGACACTGAAGCTTTCTTT CVLLGTQFDTEAFF
few TRBJ2-1 TRBD2 TRBV24-1 TGTGCCACCAGTGATGCTATAGTCGGGAGGTCCTACAATGAGCAGTTCTTC CATSDAIVGRSYNEQFF
. TRBJ2-1 TRBD2 TRBV14 TGTGCCAGCAGCCAAGTCGCCAGCGGGGTTCCTGCAGGGTACAATGAGCAGTTCTTC CASSQVASGVPAGYNEQFF
. TRBJ2-5 . TRBV13 TGTGCCAGCAGCTTTCAACTAACCGTAGAGACCCAGTACTTC CASSFQLTVETQYF
many TRBJ2-5 TRBD2 TRBV12-3/TRBV12-4 TGTGCCAGCAGTTTACCCAGCGGGGGACCAGAGACCCAGTACTTC CASSLPSGGPETQYF
. TRBJ1-1 TRBD1 TRBV12-3/TRBV12-4 TGTGCCAGCAAGACAGGGGGTACGGCTGAAGCTTTCTTT CASKTGGTAEAFF
. TRBJ1-3 . TRBV29-1 TGCAGCGTTGAAGAAGAATTGAGGGGAACTGGAAACACCATATATTTT CSVEEELRGTGNTIYF
many TRBJ1-2 . TRBV12-3/TRBV12-4 TGTGCCAGCAGTTTAGCTAGACAGGCCCTAAGGGGCTACACCTTC CASSLARQALRGYTF
. TRBJ1-1 TRBD1 TRBV19 TGTGCCAGTAGTCTCCGGACAGGGGCACGCACTGAAGCTTTCTTT CASSLRTGARTEAFF
few TRBJ1-5 . TRBV10-2 TGCGCCAGCAGCCCCAGTGGAGGGAGCAATCAGCCCCAGCATTTT CASSPSGGSNQPQHF
few TRBJ2-5 TRBD1 TRBV5-1 TGCGCCAGCAGCCTGACAGGGGGGGAACAAGAGACCCAGTACTTC CASSLTGGEQETQYF
few TRBJ2-1 TRBD2 TRBV7-9 TGTGCCAGCAGCGTGGGGCTAGCGGGCTACAATGAGCAGTTCTTC CASSVGLAGYNEQFF
many TRBJ1-6 . TRBV27 TGTGCCAGCAGTTTATCGAGCTCCTATAATTCACCCCTCCACTTT CASSLSSSYNSPLHF
few TRBJ1-2 . TRBV10-3 TGTGCCATCAGTGAGATAGAGTATGGCTACACCTTC CAISEIEYGYTF
few TRBJ1-3 . TRBV5-1 TGCGCCAGCAGCCCTACGGGCGGGGTAGTTTCTTCTGGAAACACCATATATTTT CASSPTGGVVSSGNTIYF
many TRBJ1-1 TRBD1 TRBV6-6 TGTGCCAGCAGTTACTCTCGGACAGGGGGCTTGTATACTGAAGCTTTCTTT CASSYSRTGGLYTEAFF
few TRBJ2-1 TRBD2 TRBV12-3/TRBV12-4 TGTGCCAGCAGTAAGACGCGCGGGGGGTACAATGAGCAGTTCTTC CASSKTRGGYNEQFF
. TRBJ2-7 . TRBV27 TGTGCCAGCAGTTCAGGACGGTCCCTCTCCTACGAGCAGTACTTC CASSSGRSLSYEQYF
many TRBJ2-3 . TRBV3-1 TGTGCCAGCAGCCAAGAGGAGTTTGCGTATACGCAGTATTTT CASSQEEFAYTQYF
many TRBJ2-7 . TRBV7-2 TGTGCCAGCACCCCGGACCTTTTCTACGAGCAGTACTTC CASTPDLFYEQYF
. TRBJ1-6 . TRBV20-1 TGCAGTGCTAGAGATATCGACAGAAATAATTCACCCCTCCACTTT CSARDIDRNNSPLHF
many TRBJ2-1 TRBD2 TRBV11-3 TGTGCCAGCAGCCCCGGGATAGCGGGGGTTCGTGAGCAGTTCTTC CASSPGIAGVREQFF
. TRBJ1-1 . TRBV6-1 TGTGCCAGCAGTTCTTCTTCGGGAGTGAACACTGAAGCTTTCTTT CASSSSSGVNTEAFF
. TRBJ2-1 . TRBV5-4 TGTGCCAGCAGCCATACCGGGACAAGGGGTTCCAATGAGCAGTTCTTC CASSHTGTRGSNEQFF
few TRBJ2-5 . TRBV5-4 TGTGCCAGCAGCCTTATCAGGGGCAGCGGGGAGACCCAGTACTTC CASSLIRGSGETQYF
few TRBJ2-2 TRBD2 TRBV5-1 TGCGCCAGCAGCTTGGCCTGGGCGGGGGAGACTAACACCGGGGAGCTGTTTTTT CASSLAWAGETNTGELFF
many TRBJ2-3 . TRBV27 TGTGCCAGCAGCTTAAGTTCTAGCACAGATACGCAGTATTTT CASSLSSSTDTQYF
few TRBJ2-1 TRBD2 TRBV5-5 TGTGCCAGCAGCTTGGTTAGCGGGGTTACCTACAATGAGCAGTTCTTC CASSLVSGVTYNEQFF
few TRBJ1-3 . TRBV3-1 TGTGCCAGCAGCCCAGAAGGATGGGCTGGAAACACCATATATTTT CASSPEGWAGNTIYF
many TRBJ2-3 . TRBV20-1 TGCAGTGCTAGAGCCGGCAGAGGCACAGATACGCAGTATTTT CSARAGRGTDTQYF
. TRBJ1-5 . TRBV24-1 TGTGCCACCAGTGACCCCGGGACGGCTAGCAATCAGCCCCAGCATTTT CATSDPGTASNQPQHF
few TRBJ1-2 . TRBV19 TGTGCCACCCCGGGGGGCCCGGGTGGCTACACCTTC CATPGGPGGYTF
few TRBJ1-2 . TRBV12-3/TRBV12-4 TGTGCCAGCAGTTTCGCGGATTCTAACTATGGCTACACCTTC CASSFADSNYGYTF
few TRBJ2-5 TRBD1 TRBV20-1 TGCAGTGCTAGAGATGCTCCGGGACAGGGTTACTTC CSARDAPGQGYF
few TRBJ1-6 . TRBV20-1 TGCAGTGCTAGAGATCGTCCCAGCTATAATTCACCCCTCCACTTT CSARDRPSYNSPLHF
many TRBJ2-1 . TRBV3-1 TGTGCCAGCAGCGACTCGACTCTCAATGAGCAGTTCTTC CASSDSTLNEQFF
. TRBJ2-7 TRBD1 TRBV18 TGTGCCAGCTCACCCGGGACAGGGGATTTCTACGAGCAGTACTTC CASSPGTGDFYEQYF
. TRBJ2-3 TRBD2 TRBV6-2/TRBV6-3 TGTGCCAGCAGGCCCGGGACTAGCGGGGGGGCGACAGATACGCAGTATTTT CASRPGTSGGATDTQYF
few TRBJ1-2 TRBD1 TRBV20-1 TGCAGTGCTAGAGACTTCTCCACAGGGGGCTTTGGCTACACCTTC CSARDFSTGGFGYTF
. TRBJ1-1 . TRBV12-3/TRBV12-4 TGTGCCAGCAGTTTGCAGGAAACTGGGAACGCTGAAGCTTTCTTT CASSLQETGNAEAFF
. TRBJ1-5 TRBD1 TRBV30 TGTGCCTGGAGTTCCGGGACAGGGGCCTCCGTTCAGCCCCAGCATTTT CAWSSGTGASVQPQHF
. TRBJ1-1 . TRBV18 TGTGCCAGCCCACCACTTGGCAGGACGAACACTGAAGCTTTCTTT CASPPLGRTNTEAFF
few TRBJ2-2 TRBD1 TRBV6-2/TRBV6-3 TGTGCCAGCAGGAAGACAGGGGGCGACACCGGGGAGCTGTTTTTT CASRKTGGDTGELFF
. TRBJ2-1 . TRBV20-1 TGCAGTGCTAGAGATGGTAGGGTAGTCGATGAGCAGTTCTTC CSARDGRVVDEQFF